The T cell receptor (beta chain) under discussion was sequenced for a study of blood T cells in healthy people across ages. Alongside a J-beta primer mix, a sample-barcoded 5' primer served in a second PCR lasting roughly 7 to 12 cycles. A template-switch adaptor containing 12 random nucleotides labeled each cDNA molecule. TCRdb recomputed calls from the 5' RACE reads with MiXCR, one row per CDR3 protein. The data hold hundreds of thousands of distinct CDR3 sequences, with 52% observed a single time. Sample donors were healthy Caucasian individuals that came from Russia, aged 6 to 90. Isolation yielded PBMCs, at least 7 million per sample, in every case. J lost 8 bases, V lost 1 base, and 10 bases had no gene match. This CDR3 has 16 amino acids. There are a few counts of this clonotype.

The rearrangement joins TRBV12-3 or TRBV12-4 to TRBJ2-1; 8 nucleotides line up with TRBD2. The TCR comes from a woman over 75 in good health. The sequencing input was blood. The CDR3 is CASSLVRSGSFHEQFF. Written as DNA, the CDR3 is TGTGCCAGCAGTTTAGTGAGGAGCGGGAGTTTCCATGAGCAGTTCTTC.